These 20 T cell receptor beta chains were all obtained from the same sample, sequenced in a study of T cell repertoires in cytomegalovirus infection. Their specific antigens are unknown. TCRdb redid the calling of the reads with MiXCR, one entry per CDR3 protein. The sample lists tens of thousands of distinct CDR3 sequences; roughly 28% were seen once. The sample here was CD8+ T cells from cultured PBMCs, taken from culture after CMV antigen stimulation. The receptors were sampled from a human donor in good health (CMV status not recorded). Some clones in this sample may be carry-over from other donors' samples.

The rearrangement uses TRBV12-3 or TRBV12-4 and TRBJ2-5, with a tentative D call TRBD2 (5 bases). This CDR3 is 13 amino acids long. Trimming took off 6 bases at V and 4 bases at J, with 12 bases between the two ends. The CDR3 is CASRETRGETQYF. In DNA, the CDR3 is TGTGCCAGCAGGGAAACTAGAGGAGAGACCCAGTACTTC.

This clonotype was detected ten times or more. CDR3: CSARDFFGTSTSEQFF. In nucleotides, the CDR3 is TGCAGTGCTAGAGATTTCTTCGGGACTAGCACTAGTGAGCAGTTCTTC. The J gene is TRBJ2-1, the V gene TRBV20-1, with 9 bases aligning to TRBD2. This CDR3 contains 16 residues. Per the germline V gene, CDR1 is DFQATT and CDR2 is SNEGSKA (reference sequence). V shed 0 bases, J shed 9 bases, and the junction held 12 bases outside the gene matches.

The chain links TRBV7-9 to TRBJ2-7, with 12 bases identical to TRBD2. This CDR3 region has 17 residues. Per germline, CDR1 SEHNR and CDR2 FQNEAQ (reference sequence). Germline trimming cut 4 bases from V and 0 bases from J; bases unmatched to any gene: 7. CDR3 sequence reads: CASSSEPTSGGSYEQYF. The CDR3 DNA reads as TGTGCCAGCAGCTCCGAGCCGACTAGCGGGGGCTCCTACGAGCAGTACTTC.

This clonotype was counted only a few times. The rearrangement joins TRBV4-3 to TRBJ2-6; possibly TRBD2 for D (6 bases). V lost 0 bases to trimming and J lost 1 base, with 10 bases between them. Per germline, CDR1 LGHNA and CDR2 YSLEER. The CDR3 is 17 residues long. The CDR3 reads CASSQDSGVSGANVLTF. CDR3 nucleotides: TGCGCCAGCAGCCAAGATTCGGGGGTATCTGGGGCCAACGTCCTGACTTTC.

This clonotype was recorded at least ten times. The chain joins TRBV7-2 to TRBJ2-5; 9 positions agree with TRBD2. The CDR3 consists of 15 residues. Germline V gene data show CDR1 as SGHTA and CDR2 as FQGNSA. The V and J ends lost 1 base and 5 bases, in that order; junction bases with no gene match: 5. The DNA of the CDR3 is TGTGCCAGCAGCTTAGTGGCGGGGGGGCACGAGACCCAGTACTTC. Translation: CASSLVAGGHETQYF.

This clonotype was recorded a few times. The chain employs TRBV10-3 and TRBJ2-5; weak D call: TRBD2 (6 bases). Germline lookup yields CDR1 ENHRY and CDR2 SYGVKD. This CDR3 comprises 16 residues. Trimming shortened V by 3 bases and J by 4 bases, and 18 bases separated the two germline ends. This chain's CDR3 is CAISEVRLEDRETQYF. CDR3 bases: TGTGCCATCAGTGAAGTGAGACTAGAGGACCGAGAGACCCAGTACTTC.

At least ten counts were recorded for this clonotype. The chain links TRBV9 to TRBJ2-1, with TRBD2 matching 8 bases. Germline CDR1 SGDLS, CDR2 YYNGEE. The CDR3 is 16 residues long. The junction had 13 bases not matched to a gene; V was cut back by 1 base and J by 10 bases. CDR3 loop: CASSVLGGAGAGEQFF. Written as DNA, the CDR3 is TGTGCCAGCAGCGTACTAGGAGGAGCGGGAGCTGGCGAGCAGTTCTTC. Using reference TRBV9 and TRBJ2-1 for the parts outside the CDR3, the full variable domain is DSGVTQTPKHLITATGQRVTLRCSPRSGDLSVYWYQQSLDQGLQFLIQYYNGEERAKGNILERFSAQQFPDLHSELNLSSLELGDSALYFCASSVLGGAGAGEQFFGPGTRLTVL.

The chain links TRBV7-9 to TRBJ1-2, with D hard to call. In germline, CDR1 is SEHNR, CDR2 FQNEAQ (reference sequence). V was shortened by 1 base and J by 4 bases, with 7 bases between the two germline ends. The CDR3 runs 13 residues. Written as DNA, the CDR3 is TGTGCCAGCAGCTTAGGACCGATCTATGGCTACACCTTC. Translated, it gives CASSLGPIYGYTF.

This clonotype was seen more than once but under ten times. DNA of the CDR3: TGTGCCAGCACCCCCGGGGACACTCCCTACGAGCAGTACTTC. Protein sequence: CASTPGDTPYEQYF. The chain joins TRBV12-3 or TRBV12-4 to TRBJ2-7; tentatively, D is TRBD1 (6 bases). The V end lost 7 bases, the J end lost 2 bases, and 15 bases lay between the germline ends. The CDR3 covers 14 residues.

V is TRBV15 and J is TRBJ2-2; TRBD1 agrees at 7 bases. Germline V CDR1 and CDR2: LNHNV, YYDKDF (reference sequence). The CDR3 runs to 16 residues. Unmatched junction bases numbered 6, after V lost 5 bases and J lost 0 bases. The CDR3 DNA reads as TGTGCCACCAGCGGCGCCGGGACAGCGAACACCGGGGAGCTGTTTTTT. Translating gives CATSGAGTANTGELFF.

Concerning this clonotype itself: A read error is possible here, since a much larger clone lies one base away. V gene TRBV11-2 combines with J gene TRBJ2-1, with D uncertain. Germline CDR1 and CDR2: SGHAT and FQNNGV. This CDR3 has 13 residues. Written as DNA, the CDR3 is TGTGTCAGCAGCTTAGGCCGGTACAATGAGCAGTTCTTC. Residues: CVSSLGRYNEQFF. Supplemented by reference TRBV11-2 and TRBJ2-1, the full variable domain reads EAGVAQSPRYKIIEKRQSVAFWCNPISGHATLYWYQQILGQGPKLLIQFQNNGVVDDSQLPKDRFSAERLKGVDSTLKIQPAKLEDSAVYLCVSSLGRYNEQFFGPGTRLTVL.

This clonotype was recorded a few times. The chain couples TRBV5-4 to TRBJ2-1; D ambiguous. Germline V gives CDR1 SGHNT, CDR2 YYREEE (reference sequence). This CDR3 has 13 amino acids. V was clipped by 4 bases and J by 2 bases, with 7 bases between them. The CDR3 region is CASSQDTYNEQFF. CDR3 coding DNA: TGTGCCAGCAGCCAAGACACCTACAATGAGCAGTTCTTC.

There are many counts of this clonotype. The chain couples TRBV28 to TRBJ2-3, with D perhaps TRBD2 (6 bases). The germline gives CDR1 MDHEN, CDR2 SYDVKM. This CDR3 has 14 amino acids. V gave up 7 bases and J gave up 5 bases, with 16 bases separating them. CDR3 coding DNA: TGTGCCAGCACCCCCCCGGGGGAGGTAGATACGCAGTATTTT. Translated: CASTPPGEVDTQYF.

This clonotype was observed once. The V call is TRBV6-2 or TRBV6-3, the J call TRBJ2-1; D remains unclear. V lost 7 bases to trimming and J lost 6 bases, with 7 bases between them. CDR3 size: 11 residues. Germline-derived CDR1 and CDR2 are MNHEY and SVGEGT. In DNA form, the CDR3 reads TGTGCCAGCACCTTTGGCAATGAGCAGTTCTTC. Protein sequence: CASTFGNEQFF.

Here the CDR3 reads CASSYAAGTGELFF. CDR3 DNA: TGTGCCAGCAGTTACGCTGCGGGCACCGGGGAGCTGTTTTTT. The rearrangement uses TRBV6-2 or TRBV6-3 and TRBJ2-2, with D maybe TRBD2 (5 bases). Germline V gene sequence: CDR1 MNHEY, CDR2 SVGEGT. The CDR3 is 14 amino acids. The ends were cut back, 2 bases at V and 4 bases at J, with 8 bases in the middle.

This clonotype was picked up a small number of times. The chain links TRBV6-2 or TRBV6-3 to TRBJ2-2, with 7 bases that match TRBD1. Losses at the gene ends were 6 bases for V and 1 base for J; bases not matched to a gene: 5. The CDR3 has 15 amino acids. The germline CDR1 and CDR2 sequences are MNHEY and SVGEGT. CDR3 coding DNA: TGTGCCAGCAGCACTGGACAGGAGAACACCGGGGAGCTGTTTTTT. This sequence encodes CASSTGQENTGELFF.

This clonotype occurred a few times. The chain employs TRBV4-3 and TRBJ1-1; TRBD1 matches at 8 bases. The trim removed 2 bases at V and 0 bases at J, leaving 2 bases unmatched. CDR1 and CDR2 (germline): LGHNA, YSLEER. This CDR3 spans 15 amino acids. CDR3 DNA sequence: TGCGCCAGCAGCCAAAGGACAGGGATGAACACTGAAGCTTTCTTT. This codes for CASSQRTGMNTEAFF.

This clonotype was counted many times. J is TRBJ1-1 and V is TRBV12-3 or TRBV12-4; D unclear. Trimming stripped 6 bases from V and 4 bases from J, with 21 bases between. This CDR3 comprises 16 residues. Here the CDR3 reads CASSPQPLGPGTEAFF. The CDR3 nucleotides are TGTGCCAGCAGCCCACAACCGTTAGGGCCGGGCACTGAAGCTTTCTTT.

The chain combines TRBV27 with TRBJ2-5; 8 bases map to TRBD2. Germline V lookup: CDR1 MNHEY, CDR2 SMNVEV (reference sequence). V dropped 8 bases and J dropped 0; count of bases not matched to a gene: 2. CDR3 length equals 13 residues. The CDR3 is CASHGGDQETQYF. The CDR3 nucleotides are TGTGCCAGCCACGGGGGGGACCAAGAGACCCAGTACTTC.

This clonotype was detected a few times. The chain couples TRBV20-1 to TRBJ1-6; maybe TRBD1 (5 bases). The CDR3 consists of 14 residues. The germline CDR1 and CDR2 sequences are DFQATT and SNEGSKA (reference sequence). The CDR3 DNA reads as TGCAGCATCGGGGGGAGCTCCTATAATTCACCCCTCCACTTT. It translates to CSIGGSSYNSPLHF.